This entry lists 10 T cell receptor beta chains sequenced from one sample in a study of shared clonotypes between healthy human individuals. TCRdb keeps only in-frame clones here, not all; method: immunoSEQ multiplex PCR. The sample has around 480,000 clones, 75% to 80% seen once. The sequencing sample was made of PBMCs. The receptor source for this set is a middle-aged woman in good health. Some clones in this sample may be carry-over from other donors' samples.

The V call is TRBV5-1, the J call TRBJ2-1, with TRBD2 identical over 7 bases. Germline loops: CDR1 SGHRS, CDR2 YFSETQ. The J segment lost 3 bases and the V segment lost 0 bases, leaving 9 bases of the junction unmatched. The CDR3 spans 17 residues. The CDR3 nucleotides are TGCGCCAGCAGCTTGGGTACTAGCGAGCCCTACTACAATGAGCAGTTCTTC. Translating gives CASSLGTSEPYYNEQFF.

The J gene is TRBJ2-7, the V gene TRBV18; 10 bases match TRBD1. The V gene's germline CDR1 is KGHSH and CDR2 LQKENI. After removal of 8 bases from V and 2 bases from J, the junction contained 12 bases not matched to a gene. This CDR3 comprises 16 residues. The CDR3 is CASVLGGTGVTYEQYF. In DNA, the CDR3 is TGTGCCAGCGTACTCGGGGGGACAGGGGTTACCTACGAGCAGTACTTC.

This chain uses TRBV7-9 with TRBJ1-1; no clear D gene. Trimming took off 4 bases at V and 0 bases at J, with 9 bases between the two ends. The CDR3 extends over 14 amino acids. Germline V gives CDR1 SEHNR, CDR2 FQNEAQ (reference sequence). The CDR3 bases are TGTGCCAGCAGCTCCCTATTGATGAACACTGAAGCTTTCTTT. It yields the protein CASSSLLMNTEAFF.

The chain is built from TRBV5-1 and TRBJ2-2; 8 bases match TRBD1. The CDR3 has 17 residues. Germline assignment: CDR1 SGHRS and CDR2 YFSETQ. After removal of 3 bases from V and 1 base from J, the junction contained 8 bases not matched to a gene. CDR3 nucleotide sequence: TGCGCCAGCAGCTCAAGGACAGGGCGGATGAACACCGGGGAGCTGTTTTTT. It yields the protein CASSSRTGRMNTGELFF.

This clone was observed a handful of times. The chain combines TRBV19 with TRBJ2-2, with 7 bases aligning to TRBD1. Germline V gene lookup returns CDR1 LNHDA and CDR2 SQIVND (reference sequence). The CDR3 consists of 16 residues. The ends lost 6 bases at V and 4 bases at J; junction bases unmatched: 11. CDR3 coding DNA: TGTGCCAGTAGCCCACTGGACAGGAAAGTCACCGGGGAGCTGTTTTTT. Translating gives CASSPLDRKVTGELFF. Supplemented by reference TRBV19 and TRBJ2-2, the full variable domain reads DGGITQSPKYLFRKEGQNVTLSCEQNLNHDAMYWYRQDPGQGLRLIYYSQIVNDFQKGDIAEGYSVSREKKESFPLTVTSAQKNPTAFYLCASSPLDRKVTGELFFGEGSRLTVL.

CDR3 nucleotides: TGTGCCAGCAGTTCGGACAGGGGCTACACAGATACGCAGTATTTT. This encodes CASSSDRGYTDTQYF. The chain joins TRBV6-5 to TRBJ2-3, with 9 positions matching TRBD1. This CDR3 is 15 amino acids long. Germline values: CDR1 MNHEY, CDR2 SVGAGI. V lost 4 bases and J lost 2; bases outside the gene matches: 4.

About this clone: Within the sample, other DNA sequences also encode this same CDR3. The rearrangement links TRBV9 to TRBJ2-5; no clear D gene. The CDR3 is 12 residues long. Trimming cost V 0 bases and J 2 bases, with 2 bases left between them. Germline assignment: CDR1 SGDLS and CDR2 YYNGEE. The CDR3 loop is CASSVGQETQYF. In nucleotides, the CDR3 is TGTGCCAGCAGCGTAGGACAAGAGACCCAGTACTTC.

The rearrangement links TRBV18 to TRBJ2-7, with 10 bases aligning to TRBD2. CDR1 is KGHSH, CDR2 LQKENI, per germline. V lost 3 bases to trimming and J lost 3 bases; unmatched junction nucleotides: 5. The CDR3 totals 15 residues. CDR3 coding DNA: TGTGCCAGCTCACCTCGGACTAGCGGCCTCTACGAGCAGTACTTC. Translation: CASSPRTSGLYEQYF.

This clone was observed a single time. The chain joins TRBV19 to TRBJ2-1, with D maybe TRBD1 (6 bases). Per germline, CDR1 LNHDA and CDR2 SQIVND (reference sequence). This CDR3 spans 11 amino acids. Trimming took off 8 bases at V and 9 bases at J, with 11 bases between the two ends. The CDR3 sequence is CASWGLGEQFF. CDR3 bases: TGTGCCAGTTGGGGGCTGGGTGAGCAGTTCTTC.

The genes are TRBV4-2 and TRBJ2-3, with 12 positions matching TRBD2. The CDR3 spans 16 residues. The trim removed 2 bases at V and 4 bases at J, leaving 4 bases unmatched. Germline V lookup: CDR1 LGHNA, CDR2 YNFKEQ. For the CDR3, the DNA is TGTGCCAGCAGCCAATTCAGACTAGCGGGAGCAGATACGCAGTATTTT. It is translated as CASSQFRLAGADTQYF.